The 13 T cell receptor beta chains listed next were all sequenced from one sample in a study of shared clonotypes between healthy human individuals. CD8 cells classed as naive were CD45RO-negative and positively selected for CCR7, excluding terminally differentiated effector memory CD45RA+ cells. The method was immunoSEQ multiplex PCR; TCRdb's version includes in-frame clones alone and lacks a portion of them. The top ten clones hold roughly 0.1% of a sample with roughly 650,000 clones, around 96% of them seen once. The sequenced sample consisted of naive CD8+ T cells sorted from blood. Source of these receptors: a woman aged 25 to 39 in good health.

This chain uses TRBV12-5 with TRBJ1-1; D is undetermined. Deletions cut 6 bases from V and 1 base from J, with 12 bases between. The CDR3 runs to 14 residues. CDR1 and CDR2 from the germline V gene are LGHNT and FRNRAP. The chain's CDR3 is CASGSSSTNTEAFF. The CDR3 DNA is TGTGCTAGTGGGTCGTCCAGCACGAACACTGAAGCTTTCTTT.

This clone is a singleton in its sample. The rearrangement links TRBV27 to TRBJ2-7; D remains unclear. This CDR3 spans 14 amino acids. Per the germline V gene, CDR1 is MNHEY and CDR2 is SMNVEV (reference sequence). V lost 3 bases and J lost 4, with 13 bases in between. The DNA for the CDR3 is TGTGCCAGCAGTTTCGTGGGAACCTTATACGAGCAGTACTTC. Translation gives CASSFVGTLYEQYF.

The J gene is TRBJ2-5, the V gene TRBV5-6, with D maybe TRBD2 (6 bases). V was trimmed by 4 bases and J by 1 base, leaving 11 bases between them. Germline V gene data show CDR1 as SGHDT and CDR2 as YYEEEE. The CDR3 covers 14 residues. The CDR3 coding sequence is TGTGCCAGCAGCGGACGGGACTTCCAAGAGACCCAGTACTTC. Translating it yields CASSGRDFQETQYF.

The rearrangement uses TRBV28 and TRBJ2-3; D not certain. Germline CDR1 MDHEN, CDR2 SYDVKM. Trimming removed 7 bases at V and 8 bases at J, with 13 bases between. The CDR3 loop spans 12 amino acids. This CDR3 reads CASTLIPGTQYF. In DNA, the CDR3 is TGTGCCAGCACCCTTATTCCGGGTACGCAGTATTTT.

The chain couples TRBV4-2 to TRBJ1-1, with 7 bases that match TRBD1. The CDR3 spans 16 residues. Looked up from germline, CDR1 is LGHNA and CDR2 is YNFKEQ. The J segment lost 1 base and the V segment lost 2 bases, leaving 7 bases of the junction unmatched. In nucleotides, the CDR3 is TGTGCCAGCAGCCAACCAGGGGGTCGTGGGAACACTGAAGCTTTCTTT. Amino acid sequence: CASSQPGGRGNTEAFF.

This sequence joins TRBV6-5 and TRBJ1-1; perhaps TRBD1 as D (6 bases). The V end lost 7 bases, the J end lost 2 bases, and 17 bases lay between the germline ends. CDR3 length equals 15 residues. Germline loops: CDR1 MNHEY, CDR2 SVGAGI. DNA for the CDR3: TGTGCCAGCAACCCAGCTGGGGGGCGAAACACTGAAGCTTTCTTT. This codes for CASNPAGGRNTEAFF.

In regard to this clone: The same CDR3 can be traced to other DNA sequences in this sample. CDR3 nucleotide sequence: TGTGCCAGCAGCCCAGGCCAGGGTATGAACACTGAAGCTTTCTTT. This codes for CASSPGQGMNTEAFF. The chain carries TRBV7-9 and TRBJ1-1; maybe TRBD1 (5 bases). CDR3 length: 15 amino acids. Trimming cost V 5 bases and J 0 bases, with 13 bases left between them. CDR1 and CDR2 (germline): SEHNR, FQNEAQ (reference sequence).

The chain couples TRBV5-8 to TRBJ2-7, with TRBD2 matching over 13 bases. The junction had 7 bases not matched to a gene; V was cut back by 0 bases and J by 4 bases. This CDR3 has 17 residues. Per germline, CDR1 SGHTS and CDR2 YDEGEE. DNA of the CDR3: TGTGCCAGCAGCTTGGAACGAACGACTAGCGGGAGGTACGAGCAGTACTTC. As protein: CASSLERTTSGRYEQYF.

About this clone: One junction end does not reproduce the germline sequence, and a read error may be involved. CDR3 nucleotides: TGTGCCAGCAGTTATCCCACAGGGCAATCCTTT. It yields the protein CASSYPTGQSF. The chain uses TRBV28 and TRBJ1-1, with D possibly TRBD1 on 6 matching bases. The CDR3 covers 11 residues. CDR1 is MDHEN and CDR2 is SYDVKM in the germline V gene.

The chain links TRBV6-5 to TRBJ1-2; 9 bases fit TRBD1. The germline V gene has CDR1 MNHEY and CDR2 SVGAGI. CDR3 length: 15 residues. Trimming at V came to 5 bases and at J to 6 bases, leaving 10 bases not matched to a gene. The CDR3 loop reads CASSPGTGSLNGYTF. CDR3 DNA: TGTGCCAGCAGTCCCGGGACAGGGAGCCTTAATGGCTACACCTTC.

The chain employs TRBV2 and TRBJ1-1; possibly TRBD1 for D (5 bases). V was clipped by 4 bases and J by 5 bases, with 11 bases between them. Germline V gene data show CDR1 as SNHLY and CDR2 as FYNNEI. CDR3 length equals 13 residues. The CDR3 sequence is CASSGGRQTEAFF. CDR3 bases: TGTGCCAGCAGTGGGGGTAGACAGACTGAAGCTTTCTTT.

V usage is TRBV27 and J usage is TRBJ1-1; D call uncertain. The germline CDR1 and CDR2 sequences are MNHEY and SMNVEV (reference sequence). Trimming took 3 bases from V and 1 from J, leaving 9 bases between them. The CDR3 extends over 14 amino acids. The CDR3 DNA reads as TGTGCCAGCAGTTTCGGAGGAGAGAACACTGAAGCTTTCTTT. It encodes CASSFGGENTEAFF.

The V and J genes are TRBV11-3 and TRBJ2-1; 9 nucleotides align to TRBD2. CDR3 length: 16 amino acids. Germline trimming cut 1 base from V and 3 bases from J; bases unmatched to any gene: 4. In germline, CDR1 is SGHNT, CDR2 YENEEA. CDR3 residues: CASSLGEREVYNEQFF. The CDR3 DNA reads as TGTGCCAGCAGCTTAGGGGAGCGGGAGGTCTACAATGAGCAGTTCTTC.